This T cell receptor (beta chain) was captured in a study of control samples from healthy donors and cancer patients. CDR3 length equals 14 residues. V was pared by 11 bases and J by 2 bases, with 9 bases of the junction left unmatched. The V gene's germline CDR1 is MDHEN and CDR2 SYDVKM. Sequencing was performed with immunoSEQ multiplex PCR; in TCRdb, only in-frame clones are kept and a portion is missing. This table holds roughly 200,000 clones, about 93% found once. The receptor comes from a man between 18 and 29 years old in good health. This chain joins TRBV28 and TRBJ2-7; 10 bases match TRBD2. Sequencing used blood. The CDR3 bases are TGTGCCCGCCGGAAGCGGGGGGGGGCCTACGAGCAGTACTTC. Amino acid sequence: CARRKRGGAYEQYF.